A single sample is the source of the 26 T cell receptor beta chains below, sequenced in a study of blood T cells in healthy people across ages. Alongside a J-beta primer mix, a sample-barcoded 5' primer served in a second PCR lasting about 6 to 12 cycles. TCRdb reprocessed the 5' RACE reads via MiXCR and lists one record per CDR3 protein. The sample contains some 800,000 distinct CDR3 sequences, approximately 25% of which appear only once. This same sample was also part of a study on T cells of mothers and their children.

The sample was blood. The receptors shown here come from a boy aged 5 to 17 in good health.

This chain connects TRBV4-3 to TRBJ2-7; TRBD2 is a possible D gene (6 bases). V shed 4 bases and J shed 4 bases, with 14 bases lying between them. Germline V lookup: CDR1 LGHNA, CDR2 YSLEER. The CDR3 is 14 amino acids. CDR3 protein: CASSRVSGEYEQYF. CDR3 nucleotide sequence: TGCGCCAGCAGCCGGGTTAGCGGAGAATACGAGCAGTACTTC.

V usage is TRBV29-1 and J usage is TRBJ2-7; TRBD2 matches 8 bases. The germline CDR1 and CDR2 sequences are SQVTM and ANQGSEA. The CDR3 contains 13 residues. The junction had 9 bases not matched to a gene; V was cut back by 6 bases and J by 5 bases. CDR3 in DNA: TGCAGCGTGAACGGGAGGGCCGGCGACGAGCAGTACTTC. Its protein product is CSVNGRAGDEQYF.

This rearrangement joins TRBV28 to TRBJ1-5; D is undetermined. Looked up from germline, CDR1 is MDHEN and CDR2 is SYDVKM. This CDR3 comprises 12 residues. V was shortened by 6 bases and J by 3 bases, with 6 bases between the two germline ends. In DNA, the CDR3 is TGTGCCAGCAGCACGATCAATCAGCCCCAGCATTTT. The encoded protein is CASSTINQPQHF.

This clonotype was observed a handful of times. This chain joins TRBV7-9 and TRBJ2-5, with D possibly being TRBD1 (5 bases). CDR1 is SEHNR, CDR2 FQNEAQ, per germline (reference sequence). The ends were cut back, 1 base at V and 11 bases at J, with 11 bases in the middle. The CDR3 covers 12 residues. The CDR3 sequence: CASSLDPTEQYF. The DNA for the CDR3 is TGTGCCAGCAGCTTAGACCCGACAGAGCAGTACTTC.

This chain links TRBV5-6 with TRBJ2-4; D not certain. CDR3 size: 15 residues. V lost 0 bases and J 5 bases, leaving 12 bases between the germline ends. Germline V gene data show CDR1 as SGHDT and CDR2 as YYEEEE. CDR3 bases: TGTGCCAGCAGCTTGGCCGGATTGGCCCAAAACATTCAGTACTTC. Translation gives CASSLAGLAQNIQYF.

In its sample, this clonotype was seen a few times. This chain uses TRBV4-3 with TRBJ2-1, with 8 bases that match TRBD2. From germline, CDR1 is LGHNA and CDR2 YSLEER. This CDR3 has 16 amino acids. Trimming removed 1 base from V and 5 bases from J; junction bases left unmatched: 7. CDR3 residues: CASSQGVGRAHNEQFF. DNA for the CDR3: TGCGCCAGCAGCCAAGGGGTCGGGAGGGCCCACAATGAGCAGTTCTTC.

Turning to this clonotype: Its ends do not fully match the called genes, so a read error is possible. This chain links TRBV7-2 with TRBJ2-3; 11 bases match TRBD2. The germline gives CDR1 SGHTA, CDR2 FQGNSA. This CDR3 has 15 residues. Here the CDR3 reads CASRNSGGASDTQYF. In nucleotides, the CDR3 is TGTGCCAGCAGGAATAGCGGGGGGGCCTCAGATACCCAGTATTTT.

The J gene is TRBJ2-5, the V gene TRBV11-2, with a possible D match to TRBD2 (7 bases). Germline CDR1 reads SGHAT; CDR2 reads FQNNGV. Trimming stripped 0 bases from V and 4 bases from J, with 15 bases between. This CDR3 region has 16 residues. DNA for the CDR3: TGTGCCAGCAGCTTAGATGGGGCAGGGGAGGGAGAGACCCAGTACTTC. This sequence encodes CASSLDGAGEGETQYF.

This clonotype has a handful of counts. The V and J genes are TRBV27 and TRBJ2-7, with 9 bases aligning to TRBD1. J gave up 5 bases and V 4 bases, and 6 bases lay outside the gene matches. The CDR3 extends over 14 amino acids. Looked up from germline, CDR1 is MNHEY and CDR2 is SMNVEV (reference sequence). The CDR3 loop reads CASSSEQGAHEQYF. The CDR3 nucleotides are TGTGCCAGCAGTTCCGAACAGGGGGCCCACGAGCAGTACTTC.

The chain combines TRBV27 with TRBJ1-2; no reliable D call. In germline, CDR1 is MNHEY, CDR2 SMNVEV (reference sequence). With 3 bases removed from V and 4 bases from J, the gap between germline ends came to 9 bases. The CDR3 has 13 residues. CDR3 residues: CASSFSVGYGYTF. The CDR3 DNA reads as TGTGCCAGCAGTTTCTCGGTGGGCTATGGCTACACCTTC.

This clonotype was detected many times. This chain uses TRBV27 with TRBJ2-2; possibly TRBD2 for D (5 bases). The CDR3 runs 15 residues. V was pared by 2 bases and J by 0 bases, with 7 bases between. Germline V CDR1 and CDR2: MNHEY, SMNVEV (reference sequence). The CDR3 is CASSLEGPNTGELFF. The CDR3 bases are TGTGCCAGCAGTTTAGAGGGCCCGAACACCGGGGAGCTGTTTTTT.

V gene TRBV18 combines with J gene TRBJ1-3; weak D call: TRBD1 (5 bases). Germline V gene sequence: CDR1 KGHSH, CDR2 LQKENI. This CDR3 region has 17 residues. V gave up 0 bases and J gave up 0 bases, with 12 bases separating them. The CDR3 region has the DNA TGTGCCAGCTCACCACCGGGGACGGCCTACTCTGGAAACACCATATATTTT. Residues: CASSPPGTAYSGNTIYF. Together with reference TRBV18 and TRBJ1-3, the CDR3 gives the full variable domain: NAGVMQNPRHLVRRRGQEARLRCSPMKGHSHVYWYRQLPEEGLKFMVYLQKENIIDESGMPKERFSAEFPKEGPSILRIQQVVRGDSAAYFCASSPPGTAYSGNTIYFGEGSWLTVV.

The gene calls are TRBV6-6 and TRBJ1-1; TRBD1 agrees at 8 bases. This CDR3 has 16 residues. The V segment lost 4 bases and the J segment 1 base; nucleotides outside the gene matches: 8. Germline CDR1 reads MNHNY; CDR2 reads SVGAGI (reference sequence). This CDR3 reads CASSWGNRGANTEAFF. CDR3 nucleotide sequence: TGTGCCAGCAGTTGGGGGAACAGGGGGGCGAACACTGAAGCTTTCTTT.

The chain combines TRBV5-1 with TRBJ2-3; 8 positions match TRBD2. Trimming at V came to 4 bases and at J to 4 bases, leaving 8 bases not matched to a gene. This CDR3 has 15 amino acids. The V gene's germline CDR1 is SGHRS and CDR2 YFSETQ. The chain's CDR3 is CASSPYSGTADTQYF. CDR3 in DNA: TGCGCCAGCAGCCCATATAGCGGGACCGCAGATACGCAGTATTTT. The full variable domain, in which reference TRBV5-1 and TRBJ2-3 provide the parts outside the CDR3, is KAGVTQTPRYLIKTRGQQVTLSCSPISGHRSVSWYQQTPGQGLQFLFEYFSETQRNKGNFPGRFSGRQFSNSRSEMNVSTLELGDSALYLCASSPYSGTADTQYFGPGTRLTVL.

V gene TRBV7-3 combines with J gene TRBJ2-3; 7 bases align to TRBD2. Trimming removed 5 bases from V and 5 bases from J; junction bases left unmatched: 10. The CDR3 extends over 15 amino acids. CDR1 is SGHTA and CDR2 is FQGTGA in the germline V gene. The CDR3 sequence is CASSPSGAGGDTQYF. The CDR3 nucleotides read TGTGCCAGCAGCCCAAGCGGGGCCGGCGGAGATACGCAGTATTTT.

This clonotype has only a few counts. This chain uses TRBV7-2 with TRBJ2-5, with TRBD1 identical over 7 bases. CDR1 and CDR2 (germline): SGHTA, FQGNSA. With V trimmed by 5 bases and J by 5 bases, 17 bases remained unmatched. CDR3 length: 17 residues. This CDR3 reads CASSAPATGNGGETQYF. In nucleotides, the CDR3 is TGTGCCAGCAGCGCCCCGGCGACAGGGAATGGCGGCGAGACCCAGTACTTC.

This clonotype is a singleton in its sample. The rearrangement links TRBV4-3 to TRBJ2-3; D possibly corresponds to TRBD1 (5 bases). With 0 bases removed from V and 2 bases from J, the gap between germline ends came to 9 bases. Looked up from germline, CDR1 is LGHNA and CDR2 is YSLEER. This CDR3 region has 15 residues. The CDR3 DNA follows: TGCGCCAGCAGCCAAGACACCAGGGTCACAGATACGCAGTATTTT. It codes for CASSQDTRVTDTQYF.

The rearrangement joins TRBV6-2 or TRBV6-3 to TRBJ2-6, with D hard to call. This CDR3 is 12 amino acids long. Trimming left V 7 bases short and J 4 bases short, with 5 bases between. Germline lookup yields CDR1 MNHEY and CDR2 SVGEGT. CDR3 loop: CASTQGANVLTF. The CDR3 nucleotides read TGTGCCAGCACCCAAGGGGCCAACGTCCTGACTTTC.

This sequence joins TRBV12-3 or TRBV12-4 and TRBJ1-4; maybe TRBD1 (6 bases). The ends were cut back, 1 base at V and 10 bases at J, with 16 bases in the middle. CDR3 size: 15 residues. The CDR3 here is CASSLGTGLSGKLFF. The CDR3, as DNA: TGTGCCAGCAGTTTAGGCACAGGGTTGAGCGGAAAACTGTTTTTT.

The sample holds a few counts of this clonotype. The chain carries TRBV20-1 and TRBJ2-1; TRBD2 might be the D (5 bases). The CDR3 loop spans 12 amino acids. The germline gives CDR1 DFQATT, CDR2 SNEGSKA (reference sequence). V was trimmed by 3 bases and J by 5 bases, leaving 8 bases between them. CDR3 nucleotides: TGCAGTGCTAGGGACTTGCACAATGAGCAGTTCTTC. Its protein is CSARDLHNEQFF.

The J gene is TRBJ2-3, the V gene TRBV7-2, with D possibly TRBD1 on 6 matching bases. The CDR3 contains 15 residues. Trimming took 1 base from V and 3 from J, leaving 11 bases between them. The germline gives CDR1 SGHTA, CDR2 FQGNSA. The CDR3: CASSLDGQKTDTQYF. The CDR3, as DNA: TGTGCCAGCAGCTTAGACGGACAGAAGACAGATACGCAGTATTTT.

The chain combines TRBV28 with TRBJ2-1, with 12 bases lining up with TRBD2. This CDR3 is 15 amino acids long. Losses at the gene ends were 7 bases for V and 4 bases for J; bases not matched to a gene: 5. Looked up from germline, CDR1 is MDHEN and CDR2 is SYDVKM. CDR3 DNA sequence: TGTGCCAGCACCTCTAGCGGGAGGGAATACAATGAGCAGTTCTTC. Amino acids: CASTSSGREYNEQFF.

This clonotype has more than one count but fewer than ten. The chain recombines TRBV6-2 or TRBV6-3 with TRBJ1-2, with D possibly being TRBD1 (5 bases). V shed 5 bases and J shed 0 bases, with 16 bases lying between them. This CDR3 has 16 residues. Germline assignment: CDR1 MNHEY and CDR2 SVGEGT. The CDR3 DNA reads TGTGCCAGCAGTACCCTGAGACAGAGACCTAACTATGGCTACACCTTC. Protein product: CASSTLRQRPNYGYTF.

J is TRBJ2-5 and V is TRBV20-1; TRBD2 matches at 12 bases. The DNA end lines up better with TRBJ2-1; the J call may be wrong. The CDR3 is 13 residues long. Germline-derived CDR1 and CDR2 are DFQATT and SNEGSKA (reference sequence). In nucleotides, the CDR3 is TGCAGTGCTGGGGGACTAGCGGGCAATGAGCAGTTCTTC. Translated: CSAGGLAGNEQFF.

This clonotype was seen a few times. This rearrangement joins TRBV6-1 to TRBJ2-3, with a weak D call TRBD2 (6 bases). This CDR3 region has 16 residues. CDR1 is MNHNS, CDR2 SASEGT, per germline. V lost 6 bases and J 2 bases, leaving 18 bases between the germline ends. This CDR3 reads CASSRSPSVYTDTQYF. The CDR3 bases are TGTGCCAGCAGCCGCAGCCCTAGCGTCTACACAGATACGCAGTATTTT.

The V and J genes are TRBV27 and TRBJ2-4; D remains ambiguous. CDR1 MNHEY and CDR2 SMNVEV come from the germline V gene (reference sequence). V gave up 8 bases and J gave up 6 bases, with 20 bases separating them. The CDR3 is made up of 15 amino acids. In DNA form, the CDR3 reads TGTGCCAGCCACGCTACCACTTCCGCGGTAAACATTCAGTACTTC. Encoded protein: CASHATTSAVNIQYF.